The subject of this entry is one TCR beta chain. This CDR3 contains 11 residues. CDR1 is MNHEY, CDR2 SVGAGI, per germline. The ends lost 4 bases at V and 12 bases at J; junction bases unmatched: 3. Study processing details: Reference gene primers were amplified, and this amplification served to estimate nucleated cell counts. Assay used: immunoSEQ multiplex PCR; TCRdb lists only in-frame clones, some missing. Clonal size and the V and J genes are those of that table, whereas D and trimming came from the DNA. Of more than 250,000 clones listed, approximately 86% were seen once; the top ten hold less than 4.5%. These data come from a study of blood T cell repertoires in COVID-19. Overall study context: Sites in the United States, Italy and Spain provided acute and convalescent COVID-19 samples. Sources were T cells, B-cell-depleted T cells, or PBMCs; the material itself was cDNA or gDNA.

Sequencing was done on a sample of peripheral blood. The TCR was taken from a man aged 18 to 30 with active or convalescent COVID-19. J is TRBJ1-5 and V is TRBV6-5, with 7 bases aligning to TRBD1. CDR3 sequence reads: CASSSGQDQHF. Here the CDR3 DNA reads TGTGCCAGCAGTTCTGGACAGGACCAGCATTTT.